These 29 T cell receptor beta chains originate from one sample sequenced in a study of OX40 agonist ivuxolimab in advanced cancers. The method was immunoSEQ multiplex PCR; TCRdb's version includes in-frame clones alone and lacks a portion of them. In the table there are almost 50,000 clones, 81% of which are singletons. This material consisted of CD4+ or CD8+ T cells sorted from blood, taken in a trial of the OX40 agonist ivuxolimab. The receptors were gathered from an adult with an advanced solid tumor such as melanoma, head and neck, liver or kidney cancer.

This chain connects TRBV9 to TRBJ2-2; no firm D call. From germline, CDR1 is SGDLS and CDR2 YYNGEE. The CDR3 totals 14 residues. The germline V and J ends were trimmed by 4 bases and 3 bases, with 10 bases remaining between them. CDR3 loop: CASSPPEDTGELFF. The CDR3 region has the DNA TGTGCCAGCAGCCCCCCTGAGGACACCGGGGAGCTGTTTTTT.

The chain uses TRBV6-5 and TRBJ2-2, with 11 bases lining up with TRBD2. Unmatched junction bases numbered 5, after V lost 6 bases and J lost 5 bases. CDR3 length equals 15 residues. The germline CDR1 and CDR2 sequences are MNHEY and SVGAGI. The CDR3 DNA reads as TGTGCCAGCAGCCCCGGGACTAGCGGTACCGGGGAGCTGTTTTTT. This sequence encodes CASSPGTSGTGELFF.

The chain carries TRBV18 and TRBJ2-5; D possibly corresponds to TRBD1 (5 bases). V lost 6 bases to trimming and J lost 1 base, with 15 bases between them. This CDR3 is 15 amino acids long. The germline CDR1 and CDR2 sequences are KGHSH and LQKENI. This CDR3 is CASSLAGSAQETQYF. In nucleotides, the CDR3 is TGTGCCAGCTCCCTTGCAGGGTCGGCCCAAGAGACCCAGTACTTC.

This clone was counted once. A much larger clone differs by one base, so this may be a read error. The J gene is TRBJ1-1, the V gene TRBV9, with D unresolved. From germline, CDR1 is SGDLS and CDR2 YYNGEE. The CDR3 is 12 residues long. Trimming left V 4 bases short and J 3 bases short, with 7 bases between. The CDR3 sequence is CASSIADTEAFF. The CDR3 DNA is TGTGCCAGCAGCATAGCGGACACTGAAGCTTTCTTT.

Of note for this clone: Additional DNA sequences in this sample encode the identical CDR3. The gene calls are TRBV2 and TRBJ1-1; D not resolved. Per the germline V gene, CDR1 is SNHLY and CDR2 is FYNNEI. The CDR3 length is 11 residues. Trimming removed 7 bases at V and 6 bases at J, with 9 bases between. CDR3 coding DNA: TGTGCCAGCATCGGACCCTCTGAAGCTTTCTTT. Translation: CASIGPSEAFF.

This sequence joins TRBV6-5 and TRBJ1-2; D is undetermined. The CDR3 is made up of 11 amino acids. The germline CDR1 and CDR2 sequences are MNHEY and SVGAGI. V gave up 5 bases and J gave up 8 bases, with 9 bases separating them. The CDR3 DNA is TGTGCCAGCAGTCCAGGATACGGCTACACCTTC. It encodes CASSPGYGYTF.

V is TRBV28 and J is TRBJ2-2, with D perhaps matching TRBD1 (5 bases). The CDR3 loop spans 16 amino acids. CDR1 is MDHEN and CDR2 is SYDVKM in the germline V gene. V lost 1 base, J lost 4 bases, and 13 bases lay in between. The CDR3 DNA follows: TGTGCCAGCAGTTTATTAGGGGCTTGGGGCACCGGGGAGCTGTTTTTT. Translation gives CASSLLGAWGTGELFF.

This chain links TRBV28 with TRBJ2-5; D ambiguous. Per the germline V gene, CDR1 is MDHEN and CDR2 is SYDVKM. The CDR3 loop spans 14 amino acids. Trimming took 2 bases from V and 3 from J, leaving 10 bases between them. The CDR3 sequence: CASSLRQAEETQYF. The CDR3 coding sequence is TGTGCCAGCAGTTTAAGGCAGGCTGAAGAGACCCAGTACTTC. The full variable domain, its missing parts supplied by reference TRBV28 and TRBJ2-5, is DVKVTQSSRYLVKRTGEKVFLECVQDMDHENMFWYRQDPGLGLRLIYFSYDVKMKEKGDIPEGYSVSREKKERFSLILESASTNQTSMYLCASSLRQAEETQYFGPGTRLLVL.

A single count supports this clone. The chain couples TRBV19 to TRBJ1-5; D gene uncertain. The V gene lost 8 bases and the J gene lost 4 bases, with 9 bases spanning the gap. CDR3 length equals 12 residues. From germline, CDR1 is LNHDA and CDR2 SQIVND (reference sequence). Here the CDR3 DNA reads TGTGCCAGTTCCGCCCGAAATCAGCCCCAGCATTTT. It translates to CASSARNQPQHF.

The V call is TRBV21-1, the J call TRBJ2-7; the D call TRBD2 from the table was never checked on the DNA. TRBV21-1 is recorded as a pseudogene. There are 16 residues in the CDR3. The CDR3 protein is CASSKNGGGVPYEQYF. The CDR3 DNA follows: TGTGCCAGCAGCAAGAATGGCGGGGGGGTCCCCTACGAGCAGTACTTC.

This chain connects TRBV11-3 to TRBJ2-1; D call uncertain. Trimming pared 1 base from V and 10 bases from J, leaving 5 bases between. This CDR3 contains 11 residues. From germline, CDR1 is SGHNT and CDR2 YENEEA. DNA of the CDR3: TGTGCCAGCAGCTTAGGGGTCGAGCAGTTCTTC. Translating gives CASSLGVEQFF.

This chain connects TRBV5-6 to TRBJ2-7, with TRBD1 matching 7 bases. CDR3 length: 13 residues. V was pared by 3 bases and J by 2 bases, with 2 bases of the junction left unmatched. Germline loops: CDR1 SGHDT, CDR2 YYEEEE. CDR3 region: CASSSGGPYEQYF. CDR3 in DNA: TGTGCCAGCAGCTCAGGGGGTCCCTACGAGCAGTACTTC.

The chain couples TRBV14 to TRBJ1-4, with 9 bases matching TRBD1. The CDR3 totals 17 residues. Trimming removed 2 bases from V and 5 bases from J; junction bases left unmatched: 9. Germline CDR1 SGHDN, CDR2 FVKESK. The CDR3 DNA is TGTGCCAGCAGCCAAATACTTTCGGGGACAGGGAATGAAAAACTGTTTTTT. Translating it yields CASSQILSGTGNEKLFF.

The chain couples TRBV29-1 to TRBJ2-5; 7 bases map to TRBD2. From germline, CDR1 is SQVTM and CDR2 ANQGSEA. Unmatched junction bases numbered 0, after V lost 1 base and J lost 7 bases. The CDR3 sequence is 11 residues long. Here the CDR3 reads CSVEAGGTQYF. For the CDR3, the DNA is TGCAGCGTTGAAGCGGGGGGGACCCAGTACTTC. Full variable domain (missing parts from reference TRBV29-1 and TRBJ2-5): SAVISQKPSRDICQRGTSLTIQCQVDSQVTMMFWYRQQPGQSLTLIATANQGSEATYESGFVIDKFPISRPNLTFSTLTVSNMSPEDSSIYLCSVEAGGTQYFGPGTRLLVL.

The CDR3 nucleotides read TGTGCCAGCAGTCGGACCTCCTACGAGCAGTACTTC. It translates to CASSRTSYEQYF. This chain links TRBV5-6 with TRBJ2-7, with D unresolved. CDR3 size: 12 residues. Germline V gives CDR1 SGHDT, CDR2 YYEEEE. Trimming removed 5 bases at V and 0 bases at J, with 6 bases between.

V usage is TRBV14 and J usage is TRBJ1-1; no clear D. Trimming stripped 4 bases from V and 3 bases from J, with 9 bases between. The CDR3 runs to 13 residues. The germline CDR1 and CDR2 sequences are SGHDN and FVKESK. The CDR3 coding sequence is TGTGCCAGCAGCCGGGAGGTGTACACTGAAGCTTTCTTT. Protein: CASSREVYTEAFF.

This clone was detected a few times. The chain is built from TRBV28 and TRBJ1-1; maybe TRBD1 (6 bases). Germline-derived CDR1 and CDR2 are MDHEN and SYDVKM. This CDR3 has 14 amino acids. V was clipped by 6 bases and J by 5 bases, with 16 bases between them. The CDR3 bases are TGTGCCAGCAGCTTGGACAGAGCCTATACTGAAGCTTTCTTT. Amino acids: CASSLDRAYTEAFF.

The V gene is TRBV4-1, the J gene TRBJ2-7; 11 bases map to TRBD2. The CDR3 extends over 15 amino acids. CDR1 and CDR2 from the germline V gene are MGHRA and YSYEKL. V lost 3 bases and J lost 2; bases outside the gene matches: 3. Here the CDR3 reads CASSHLAGGTYEQYF. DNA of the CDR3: TGCGCCAGCAGCCACCTAGCGGGAGGAACCTACGAGCAGTACTTC.

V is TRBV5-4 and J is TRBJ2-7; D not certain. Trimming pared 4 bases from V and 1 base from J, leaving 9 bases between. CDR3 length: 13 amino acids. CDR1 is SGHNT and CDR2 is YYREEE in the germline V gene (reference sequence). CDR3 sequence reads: CASSGRSSYEQYF. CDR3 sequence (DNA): TGTGCCAGCAGCGGGCGCAGTTCCTACGAGCAGTACTTC. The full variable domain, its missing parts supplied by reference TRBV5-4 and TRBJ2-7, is ETGVTQSPTHLIKTRGQQVTLRCSSQSGHNTVSWYQQALGQGPQFIFQYYREEENGRGNFPPRFSGLQFPNYSSELNVNALELDDSALYLCASSGRSSYEQYFGPGTRLTVT.

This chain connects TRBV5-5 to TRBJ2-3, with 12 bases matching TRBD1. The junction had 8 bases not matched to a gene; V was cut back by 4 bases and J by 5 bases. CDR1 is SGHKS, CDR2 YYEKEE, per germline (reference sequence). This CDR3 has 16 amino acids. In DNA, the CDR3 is TGTGCCAGCAGCCCCGGGGACAGGGGGCTAGAAGATACGCAGTATTTT. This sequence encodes CASSPGDRGLEDTQYF. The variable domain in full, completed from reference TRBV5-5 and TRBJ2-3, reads DAGVTQSPTHLIKTRGQQVTLRCSPISGHKSVSWYQQVLGQGPQFIFQYYEKEERGRGNFPDRFSARQFPNYSSELNVNALLLGDSALYLCASSPGDRGLEDTQYFGPGTRLTVL.

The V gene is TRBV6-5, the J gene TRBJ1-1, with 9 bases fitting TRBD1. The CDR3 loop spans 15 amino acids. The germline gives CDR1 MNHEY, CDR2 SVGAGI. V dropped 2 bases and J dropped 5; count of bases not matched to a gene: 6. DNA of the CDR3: TGTGCCAGCAGTTACCCCGGACAGGGGAGAACTGAAGCTTTCTTT. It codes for CASSYPGQGRTEAFF.

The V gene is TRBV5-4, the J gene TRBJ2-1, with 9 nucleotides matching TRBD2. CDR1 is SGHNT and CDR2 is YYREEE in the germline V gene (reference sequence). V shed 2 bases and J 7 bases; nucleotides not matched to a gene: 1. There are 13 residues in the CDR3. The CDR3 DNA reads TGTGCCAGCAGCTTCCTAGCGGGGAATGAGCAGTTCTTC. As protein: CASSFLAGNEQFF.

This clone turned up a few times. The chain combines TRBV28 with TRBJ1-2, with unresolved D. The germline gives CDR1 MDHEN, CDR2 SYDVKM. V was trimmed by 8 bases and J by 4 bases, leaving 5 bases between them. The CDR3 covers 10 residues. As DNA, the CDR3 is TGTGCCAGCCGGAGCTATGGCTACACCTTC. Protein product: CASRSYGYTF.

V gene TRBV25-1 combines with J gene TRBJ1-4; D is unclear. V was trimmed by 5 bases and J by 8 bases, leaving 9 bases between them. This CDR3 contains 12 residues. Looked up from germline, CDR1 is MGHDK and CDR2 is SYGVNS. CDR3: CASSTSEEKLFF. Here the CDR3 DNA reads TGTGCCAGCAGTACCTCGGAGGAAAAACTGTTTTTT.

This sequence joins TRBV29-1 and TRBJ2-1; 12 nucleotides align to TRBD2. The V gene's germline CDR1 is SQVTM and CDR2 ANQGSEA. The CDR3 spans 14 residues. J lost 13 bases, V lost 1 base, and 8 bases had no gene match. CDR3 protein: CSVEGLAGEGDQFF. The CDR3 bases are TGCAGCGTTGAAGGACTAGCGGGAGAGGGTGACCAGTTCTTC.

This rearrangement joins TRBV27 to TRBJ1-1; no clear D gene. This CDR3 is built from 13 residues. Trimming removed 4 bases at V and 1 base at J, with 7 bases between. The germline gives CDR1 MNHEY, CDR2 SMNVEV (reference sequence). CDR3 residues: CASSWAGNTEAFF. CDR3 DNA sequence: TGTGCCAGCAGTTGGGCAGGGAACACTGAAGCTTTCTTT.

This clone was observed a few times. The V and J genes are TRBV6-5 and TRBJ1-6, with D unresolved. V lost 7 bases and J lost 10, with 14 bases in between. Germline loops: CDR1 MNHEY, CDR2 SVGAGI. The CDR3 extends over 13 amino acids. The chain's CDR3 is CASKGEGNSPLHF. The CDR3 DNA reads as TGTGCCAGCAAAGGAGAGGGTAACTCACCCCTCCACTTT.

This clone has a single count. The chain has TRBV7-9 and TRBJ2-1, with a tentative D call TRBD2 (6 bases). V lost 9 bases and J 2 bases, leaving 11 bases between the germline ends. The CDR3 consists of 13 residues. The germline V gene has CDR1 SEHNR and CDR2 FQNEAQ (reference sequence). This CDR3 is CASPGVPYNEQFF. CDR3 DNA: TGTGCCAGTCCGGGAGTCCCCTACAATGAGCAGTTCTTC.

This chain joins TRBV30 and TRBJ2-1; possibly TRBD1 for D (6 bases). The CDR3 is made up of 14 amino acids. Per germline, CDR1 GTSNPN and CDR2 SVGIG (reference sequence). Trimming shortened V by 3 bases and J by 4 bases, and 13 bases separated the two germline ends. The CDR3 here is CAWRKDSSYNEQFF. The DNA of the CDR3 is TGTGCCTGGAGGAAGGACAGTAGTTACAATGAGCAGTTCTTC.